The source of this T cell receptor beta chain is a study of read filtering for tumor transcriptome and immune sequencing. About the study: RNA-seq yielded only about 75 to 1,300 TCR reads, IR-seq about 4 to 10.27 million.

From roughly 390 ng of RNA, a library with molecular barcoded alpha/delta and beta/gamma adaptors was made. TCRdb re-derived calls from the reads in MiXCR, one entry per CDR3 protein. The sample has around 140,000 distinct CDR3 sequences, 13% seen once. V was pared by 0 bases and J by 1 base, with 7 bases of the junction left unmatched. The CDR3 contains 19 residues. This clonotype showed up many times. This clonotype was sampled from a donor aged 40 or over with multiple myeloma. Sequenced: a population of CD138-negative cells sorted from bone marrow. The V call is TRBV23-1, the J call TRBJ2-6, with 9 bases identical to TRBD1. TRBV23-1 carries the ORF label, with uncertain function. The CDR3 region is CASSQSWTGDCSGANVLTF. In nucleotides, the CDR3 is TGCGCCAGCAGTCAATCCTGGACAGGGGATTGTTCTGGGGCCAACGTCCTGACTTTC.